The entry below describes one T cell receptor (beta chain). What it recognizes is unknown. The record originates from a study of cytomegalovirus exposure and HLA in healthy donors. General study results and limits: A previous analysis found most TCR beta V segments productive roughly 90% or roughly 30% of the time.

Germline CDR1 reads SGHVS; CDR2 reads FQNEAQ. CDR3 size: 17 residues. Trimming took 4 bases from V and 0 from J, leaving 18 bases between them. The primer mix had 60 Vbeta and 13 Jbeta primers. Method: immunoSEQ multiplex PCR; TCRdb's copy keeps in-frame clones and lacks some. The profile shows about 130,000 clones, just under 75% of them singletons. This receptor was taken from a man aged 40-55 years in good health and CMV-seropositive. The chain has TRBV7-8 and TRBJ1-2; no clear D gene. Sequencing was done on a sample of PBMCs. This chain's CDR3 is CASSSPAWETSNYGYTF. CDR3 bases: TGTGCCAGCAGCTCGCCCGCTTGGGAGACCTCTAACTATGGCTACACCTTC.